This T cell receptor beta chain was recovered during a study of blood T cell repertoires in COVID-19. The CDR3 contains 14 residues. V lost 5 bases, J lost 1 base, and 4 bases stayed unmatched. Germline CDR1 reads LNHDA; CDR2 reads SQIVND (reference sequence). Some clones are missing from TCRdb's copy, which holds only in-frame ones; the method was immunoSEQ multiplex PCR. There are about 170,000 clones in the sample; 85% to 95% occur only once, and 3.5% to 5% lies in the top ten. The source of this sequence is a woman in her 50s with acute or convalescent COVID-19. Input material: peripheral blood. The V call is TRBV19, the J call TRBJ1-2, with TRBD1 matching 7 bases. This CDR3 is CASSPGTVNYGYTF. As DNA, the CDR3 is TGTGCCAGTAGTCCTGGGACAGTTAACTATGGCTACACCTTC.